The TCR beta chain described here comes from a study of T cell repertoires in cytomegalovirus infection. Overall study findings and caveats: The study found HLA-C-restricted CMV-specific TCR beta clonotypes dominating the ex vivo response.

This CDR3 has 13 amino acids. V gave up 1 base and J gave up 6 bases, with 6 bases separating them. Germline V CDR1 and CDR2: LNHDA, SQIVND (reference sequence). TCRdb recomputed calls from the reads with MiXCR, one row per CDR3 protein. In the table there are roughly 920,000 distinct CDR3 sequences, around 32% of which are singletons. As concerns this clonotype: Its matching antigen is unknown.

Source: cultured CD8+ T cells from PBMCs, taken from culture after CMV antigen stimulation. The TCR sequence derives from a human donor in good health (CMV status not recorded). Some clones in this sample may be carry-over from other donors' samples. The chain employs TRBV19 and TRBJ2-2; D is possibly TRBD2 (5 bases). The DNA for the CDR3 is TGTGCCAGTAGTATAGCACTAGCCGGGGAGCTGTTTTTT. Amino acid sequence: CASSIALAGELFF.